These T cell receptor beta chains were read from a single sample in a study of spatial heterogeneity in lung cancer. TCRdb reprocessed the 5' RACE reads with MiXCR, giving one entry per CDR3 protein. The profile shows roughly 54,000 distinct CDR3 sequences, 7.5% to 8% of them singletons. The sample was PBMCs, taken at surgery. Receptor source: a female donor with early-stage non-small cell lung cancer. CDR3s include the opening cysteine and the closing phenylalanine or tryptophan. D genes are given only for firm matches. Where a row states a size, it is once, few, many or the class of an expanded clone; other rows omit it.

many	TRBV11-2	-	TRBJ2-6	14	CASSYSQVANVLTF	TGTGCCAGCAGCTACTCACAAGTCGCCAACGTCCTGACTTTC
many	TRBV20-1	TRBD2	TRBJ2-3	13	CSASGGATDTQYF	TGCAGTGCTAGCGGGGGGGCGACAGATACGCAGTATTTT
many	TRBV6-6	TRBD2	TRBJ2-3	15	CASSYRDYPTDTQYF	TGTGCCAGCAGTTACCGGGACTATCCCACAGATACGCAGTATTTT
many	TRBV20-1	-	TRBJ1-5	11	CSAAGDQPQHF	TGCAGTGCCGCAGGGGATCAGCCCCAGCATTTT
many	TRBV10-1	TRBD2	TRBJ2-7	14	CASLGLAGTYEQYF	TGCGCCAGCCTGGGACTAGCGGGAACCTACGAGCAGTACTTC
-	TRBV5-1	-	TRBJ2-3	16	CASSFRGGVSTDTQYF	TGCGCCAGCAGCTTCCGTGGGGGAGTTAGCACAGATACGCAGTATTTT
few	TRBV29-1	TRBD1	TRBJ2-5	11	CSGQGAETQYF	TGCAGCGGGCAGGGGGCTGAGACCCAGTACTTC
many	TRBV20-1	-	TRBJ1-1	13	CSAREQMNTEAFF	TGCAGTGCTAGAGAGCAGATGAACACTGAAGCTTTCTTT
few	TRBV20-1	-	TRBJ2-7	12	CSARDDGHEQYF	TGCAGTGCTAGAGACGACGGGCACGAGCAGTACTTC
-	TRBV7-2	TRBD2	TRBJ2-7	13	CASSLESSGEQYF	TGTGCCAGCAGCTTAGAGTCTAGCGGCGAGCAGTACTTC
-	TRBV19	-	TRBJ1-5	13	CASSMEGNQPQHF	TGTGCCAGTAGTATGGAGGGTAATCAGCCCCAGCATTTT
-	TRBV15	-	TRBJ2-1	14	CATSRAGAYNEQFF	TGTGCCACCAGCAGAGCCGGAGCATACAATGAGCAGTTCTTC
-	TRBV5-1	-	TRBJ1-6	14	CASSFTTDDSPLHF	TGCGCCAGCAGCTTTACGACAGATGATTCACCCCTCCACTTT
few	TRBV29-1	-	TRBJ2-6	13	CSVTHSGANVLTF	TGCAGCGTCACGCACTCTGGGGCCAACGTCCTGACTTTC
-	TRBV7-2	TRBD2	TRBJ2-5	16	CASSLALAGARGTQYF	TGTGCCAGCAGCTTAGCTCTAGCGGGGGCCAGGGGGACCCAGTACTTC
few	TRBV29-1	TRBD2	TRBJ2-7	14	CSVGTSGNSYEQYF	TGCAGCGTTGGGACTAGCGGGAACTCCTACGAGCAGTACTTC
many	TRBV19	TRBD1	TRBJ2-7	13	CASSEQGAYEQYF	TGTGCCAGTAGTGAACAGGGGGCCTACGAGCAGTACTTC
few	TRBV9	-	TRBJ2-2	15	CASSPLTQGTGELFF	TGTGCCAGCAGCCCTCTGACGCAGGGGACCGGGGAGCTGTTTTTT
many	TRBV5-1	-	TRBJ2-5	15	CASSARTVYQETQYF	TGCGCCAGCAGCGCCCGGACAGTTTACCAAGAGACCCAGTACTTC
many	TRBV27	-	TRBJ2-6	16	CASSFGLSSGANVLTF	TGTGCCAGCAGTTTCGGACTGTCCTCTGGGGCCAACGTCCTGACTTTC
many	TRBV6-5	-	TRBJ1-5	15	CASSSGPGLNQPQHF	TGTGCCAGCAGTTCTGGGCCAGGGCTAAATCAGCCCCAGCATTTT
many	TRBV20-1	TRBD1	TRBJ1-1	13	CSAPDRQGTEAFF	TGCAGTGCCCCGGACAGGCAAGGCACTGAAGCTTTCTTT
-	TRBV4-3	-	TRBJ2-5	13	CASSQVRGETQYF	TGCGCCAGCAGCCAAGTCAGGGGCGAGACCCAGTACTTC
many	TRBV5-1	-	TRBJ2-7	14	CASSLSGNAYEQYF	TGCGCCAGCAGCTTATCAGGGAACGCCTACGAGCAGTACTTC
few	TRBV6-6	TRBD1	TRBJ2-3	13	CASSPKQGDTQYF	TGTGCCAGCAGTCCAAAACAGGGGGATACGCAGTATTTT
many	TRBV11-2	-	TRBJ2-7	13	CASSQLRSYEQYF	TGTGCCAGCAGCCAACTCAGGTCCTACGAGCAGTACTTC
many	TRBV13	-	TRBJ1-1	13	CASSLGQLNEAFF	TGTGCCAGCAGCTTAGGACAGCTTAATGAAGCTTTCTTT
few	TRBV7-2	TRBD2	TRBJ2-3	17	CASSLASSGGSRDTQYF	TGTGCCAGCAGCTTAGCGTCAAGCGGGGGGTCCAGGGATACGCAGTATTTT
few	TRBV30	-	TRBJ1-1	16	CAWSSPQGWMNTEAFF	TGTGCCTGGAGTAGCCCCCAGGGATGGATGAACACTGAAGCTTTCTTT
many	TRBV10-3	TRBD1	TRBJ1-2	18	CAISESMRFQGADYGYTF	TGTGCCATCAGTGAGTCGATGCGGTTCCAGGGGGCGGACTATGGCTACACCTTC
many	TRBV13	-	TRBJ1-6	15	CASRGPPGPNSPLHF	TGTGCCAGCAGAGGACCCCCGGGACCTAATTCACCCCTCCACTTT
few	TRBV10-2	-	TRBJ1-1	15	CASSESGGRKTEAFF	TGCGCCAGCAGTGAGTCGGGGGGGAGGAAAACTGAAGCTTTCTTT
few	TRBV27	-	TRBJ1-2	13	CASRGSTNYGYTF	TGTGCCAGCAGGGGATCGACCAACTATGGCTACACCTTC
-	TRBV12-5	-	TRBJ2-5	15	CASGPRAGRQETQYF	TGTGCTAGTGGTCCGAGAGCGGGTCGGCAAGAGACCCAGTACTTC
few	TRBV5-1	-	TRBJ2-7	14	CASSLGEPPYEQYF	TGCGCCAGCAGCTTGGGGGAACCACCCTACGAGCAGTACTTC
-	TRBV12-3/TRBV12-4	-	TRBJ1-1	13	CASSWELNTEAFF	TGTGCCAGCAGTTGGGAACTGAACACTGAAGCTTTCTTT
many	TRBV7-2	-	TRBJ2-5	16	CASSATWTRLQETQYF	TGTGCCAGCAGCGCAACCTGGACAAGACTCCAAGAGACCCAGTACTTC
-	TRBV7-2	-	TRBJ1-1	13	CASSLGPSTEAFF	TGTGCCAGCAGCTTAGGCCCCAGCACTGAAGCTTTCTTT
few	TRBV7-6	-	TRBJ2-5	14	CASSNFGGGETQYF	TGTGCCAGCAGTAACTTCGGGGGTGGGGAGACCCAGTACTTC
-	TRBV18	TRBD1	TRBJ1-1	15	CASSPKGQDNTEAFF	TGTGCCAGCTCACCTAAGGGACAGGACAACACTGAAGCTTTCTTT
few	TRBV4-3	-	TRBJ1-4	17	CASSQEQVRAANEKLFF	TGCGCCAGCAGCCAAGAACAGGTCAGGGCAGCTAATGAAAAACTGTTTTTT
many	TRBV29-1	TRBD2	TRBJ2-2	13	CSVSGINTGELFF	TGCAGCGTTAGCGGGATCAACACCGGGGAGCTGTTTTTT
-	TRBV18	-	TRBJ2-7	14	CASSLGPQAYEQYF	TGTGCCAGCTCACTTGGTCCACAGGCCTACGAGCAGTACTTC
-	TRBV10-3	-	TRBJ2-7	15	CAISPKDRQGNEQYF	TGTGCCATCAGCCCAAAGGACAGACAAGGGAACGAGCAGTACTTC
many	TRBV6-7	-	TRBJ1-4	16	CASSYSGGLADEKLFF	TGTGCCAGCAGTTACTCGGGGGGCCTCGCTGACGAAAAACTGTTTTTT
-	TRBV11-1	-	TRBJ2-7	13	CASSLRQGHEQYF	TGTGCCAGCAGCTTAAGGCAGGGGCACGAGCAGTACTTC
few	TRBV6-5	-	TRBJ1-5	14	CASSQTALNQPQHF	TGTGCCAGCAGCCAGACAGCGCTAAATCAGCCCCAGCATTTT
-	TRBV6-2/TRBV6-3	-	TRBJ2-3	14	CASSAPSSPDTQYF	TGTGCCAGCTCCGCCCCATCTAGTCCCGATACGCAGTATTTT
few	TRBV7-2	-	TRBJ2-7	13	CASSLATGGEQYF	TGTGCCAGCAGCTTAGCTACCGGGGGCGAGCAGTACTTC
many	TRBV7-2	TRBD2	TRBJ2-7	16	CASSLAAERGGREQYF	TGTGCCAGCAGCTTAGCGGCGGAGCGGGGGGGCCGCGAGCAGTACTTC